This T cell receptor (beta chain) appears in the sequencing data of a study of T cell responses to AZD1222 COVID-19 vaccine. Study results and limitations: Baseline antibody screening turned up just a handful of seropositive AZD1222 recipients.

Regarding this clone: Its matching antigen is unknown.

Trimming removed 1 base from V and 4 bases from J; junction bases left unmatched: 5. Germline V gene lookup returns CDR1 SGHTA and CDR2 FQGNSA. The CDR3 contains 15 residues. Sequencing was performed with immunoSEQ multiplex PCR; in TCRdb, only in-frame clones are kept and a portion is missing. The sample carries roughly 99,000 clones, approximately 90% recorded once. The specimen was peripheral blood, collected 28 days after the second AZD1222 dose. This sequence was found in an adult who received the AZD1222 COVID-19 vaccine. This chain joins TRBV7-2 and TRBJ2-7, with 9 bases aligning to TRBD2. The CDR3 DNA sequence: TGTGCCAGCAGCTTAGTCGCTAGCGGGGAATACGAGCAGTACTTC. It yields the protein CASSLVASGEYEQYF.